This T cell receptor beta chain comes out of a study of blood T cell repertoires in COVID-19. As for the study in general: Collection of acute and convalescent COVID-19 samples took place in the United States, Italy and Spain.

Cohort 3 donors counted as recovered after two negative PCRs, clearance, or resolved symptoms. Germline values: CDR1 LNHDA, CDR2 SQIVND (reference sequence). Trimming removed 6 bases from V and 6 bases from J; junction bases left unmatched: 10. This CDR3 is 14 amino acids long. Per the original methods: The authors estimated nucleated cell counts from reference gene primer amplification. Here immunoSEQ multiplex PCR was the method, and the copy in TCRdb shows in-frame clones only, minus some. The DNA gave D and trimming, while V, J and clone size come from that table. The data show over 200,000 clones, about 84% seen once.

The chain employs TRBV19 and TRBJ2-5, with 7 bases aligning to TRBD1. The sequenced material came from PBMCs or T cells enriched from blood (not recorded which). This TCR was sampled from a man aged 55 to 70 who had recovered from COVID-19. The CDR3 spells CASRLDRDTQTQYF. CDR3 nucleotides: TGTGCCAGTAGGCTCGACAGGGACACGCAGACCCAGTACTTC.